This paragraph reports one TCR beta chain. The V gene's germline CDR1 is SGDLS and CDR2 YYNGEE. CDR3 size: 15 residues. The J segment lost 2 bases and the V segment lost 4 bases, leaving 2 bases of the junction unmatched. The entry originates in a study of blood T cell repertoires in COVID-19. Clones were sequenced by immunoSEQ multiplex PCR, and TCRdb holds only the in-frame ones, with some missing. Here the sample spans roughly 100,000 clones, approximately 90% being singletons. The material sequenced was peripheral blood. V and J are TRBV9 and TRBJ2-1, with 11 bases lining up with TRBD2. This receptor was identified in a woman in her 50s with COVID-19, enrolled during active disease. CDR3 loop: CASSIAGGPYNEQFF. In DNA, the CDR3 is TGTGCCAGCAGCATAGCGGGGGGGCCCTACAATGAGCAGTTCTTC.